This T cell receptor (beta chain) was sequenced for a study of T cells after yellow fever vaccination. This clonotype was counted only a few times. Germline V gene data show CDR1 as LGHNA and CDR2 as YNFKEQ. The ends lost 1 base at V and 4 bases at J; junction bases unmatched: 10. The CDR3 is 18 residues long. It was through 5'RACE template switching that TCR cDNA was made, with a universal primer site and UMIs added. TCRdb analysed the 5' RACE reads with MiXCR anew, one entry per CDR3 protein. Of some 400,000 distinct CDR3 sequences listed, around 6.4% are singletons. The clonotype originates from a man aged 30-40 years who received the YFV17D yellow fever vaccine. The V and J genes are TRBV4-2 and TRBJ1-6; TRBD1 aligns across 7 bases. The sample was PBMCs, taken 5 days after the yellow fever booster vaccination. This chain's CDR3 is CASSQGQGGLSYNSPLHF. In DNA form, the CDR3 reads TGTGCCAGCAGCCAAGGGCAGGGGGGCCTATCGTATAATTCACCCCTCCACTTT.